The 22 T cell receptor beta chains in this list originate from one sample, sequenced in a study of blood T cell repertoires in COVID-19. The repertoire was sequenced with immunoSEQ multiplex PCR; TCRdb's copy has only in-frame clones and lacks some. Seen here are fewer than 300,000 clones, 70% to 90% observed once, and the top ten hold roughly 4.3%. The sample was PBMCs or T cells enriched from blood (not recorded which). The source of these receptors is a woman aged 25 to 45 who had recovered from COVID-19.

The chain is built from TRBV7-3 and TRBJ2-7, with D possibly being TRBD1 (6 bases). Trimming removed 4 bases at V and 0 bases at J, with 13 bases between. This CDR3 spans 15 amino acids. The V gene's germline CDR1 is SGHTA and CDR2 FQGTGA. DNA for the CDR3: TGTGCCAGCAGCTGGGGGCCGGGGAGCTCCTACGAGCAGTACTTC. This sequence encodes CASSWGPGSSYEQYF.

This clone was recorded only once. This chain joins TRBV29-1 and TRBJ1-1, with D tentatively TRBD1 (6 bases). Trimming removed 5 bases from V and 8 bases from J, with 12 bases in between. There are 11 residues in the CDR3. Germline V gene lookup returns CDR1 SQVTM and CDR2 ANQGSEA. As DNA, the CDR3 is TGCAGCGTTCAAAGGACAGTAGAAGCTTTCTTT. Amino acid sequence: CSVQRTVEAFF.

V gene TRBV18 combines with J gene TRBJ1-1, with D uncertain. The CDR3 is 13 residues long. From germline, CDR1 is KGHSH and CDR2 LQKENI. Trimming cost V 6 bases and J 3 bases, with 11 bases left between them. The CDR3 region has the DNA TGTGCCAGCTCCATGACATGGGACACTGAAGCTTTCTTT. Its translation: CASSMTWDTEAFF.

The CDR3 reads CASSAGTSSQETQYF. DNA of the CDR3: TGTGCCAGCAGCGCTGGGACTAGCAGCCAAGAGACCCAGTACTTC. This chain connects TRBV7-3 to TRBJ2-5; 9 nucleotides line up with TRBD2. This CDR3 comprises 15 residues. Germline-derived CDR1 and CDR2 are SGHTA and FQGTGA. The V segment lost 5 bases and the J segment 1 base; nucleotides outside the gene matches: 5.

J is TRBJ2-2 and V is TRBV2, with D unclear. Looked up from germline, CDR1 is SNHLY and CDR2 is FYNNEI. The CDR3 sequence is 15 residues long. V lost 8 bases, J lost 2 bases, and 15 bases lay in between. The CDR3 is CASSNFGFNTGELFF. CDR3 in DNA: TGTGCCAGCTCCAATTTCGGTTTCAACACCGGGGAGCTGTTTTTT.

The rearrangement joins TRBV25-1 to TRBJ1-4; TRBD1 matches 9 bases. The CDR3 loop spans 15 amino acids. The trim removed 3 bases at V and 6 bases at J, leaving 5 bases unmatched. Germline V gene data show CDR1 as MGHDK and CDR2 as SYGVNS. The CDR3 reads CASSDLTGGDEKLFF. The CDR3 nucleotides read TGTGCCAGCAGTGACCTGACAGGGGGTGATGAAAAACTGTTTTTT.

The gene calls are TRBV7-8 and TRBJ1-1; no firm D call. Germline V gives CDR1 SGHVS, CDR2 FQNEAQ. The CDR3 covers 13 residues. Trimming stripped 2 bases from V and 0 bases from J, with 4 bases between. The CDR3 here is CASSLIMNTEAFF. Here the CDR3 DNA reads TGTGCCAGCAGCTTAATAATGAACACTGAAGCTTTCTTT.

J is TRBJ2-2 and V is TRBV28; 7 nucleotides line up with TRBD1. Germline CDR1 and CDR2: MDHEN and SYDVKM. This CDR3 has 13 residues. The J segment lost 6 bases and the V segment lost 10 bases, leaving 8 bases of the junction unmatched. CDR3 in amino acids: CAISDRLPGELFF. CDR3 DNA: TGTGCCATATCGGACAGGCTACCCGGGGAGCTGTTTTTT.

The chain recombines TRBV28 with TRBJ2-7; possibly TRBD1 for D (5 bases). Germline V gene sequence: CDR1 MDHEN, CDR2 SYDVKM. V lost 2 bases to trimming and J lost 2 bases, with 10 bases between them. The length of the CDR3 is 14 residues. CDR3 DNA: TGTGCCAGCAGTTTAACACCACAGGCCTACGAGCAGTACTTC. Translating gives CASSLTPQAYEQYF. The variable domain in full, completed from reference TRBV28 and TRBJ2-7, reads DVKVTQSSRYLVKRTGEKVFLECVQDMDHENMFWYRQDPGLGLRLIYFSYDVKMKEKGDIPEGYSVSREKKERFSLILESASTNQTSMYLCASSLTPQAYEQYFGPGTRLTVT.

This chain joins TRBV7-6 and TRBJ1-5; D may be TRBD1 (6 bases). Germline V gene lookup returns CDR1 SGHVS and CDR2 FNYEAQ. The CDR3 totals 15 residues. Trimming took 2 bases from V and 6 from J, leaving 14 bases between them. CDR3 sequence: CASSLLAGVGQPQHF. CDR3 coding DNA: TGTGCCAGCAGCTTACTGGCAGGGGTGGGTCAGCCCCAGCATTTT.

V usage is TRBV11-1 and J usage is TRBJ2-5; a weak D match, TRBD1 (6 bases). The CDR3 is 14 residues long. The V gene lost 2 bases and the J gene lost 4 bases, with 11 bases spanning the gap. Germline assignment: CDR1 SGHAT and CDR2 FQDESV (reference sequence). The CDR3 protein is CASSLNRALETQYF. The DNA of the CDR3 is TGTGCCAGCAGCTTAAACAGGGCGTTAGAGACCCAGTACTTC.

This chain uses TRBV7-8 with TRBJ2-3; D ambiguous. In germline, CDR1 is SGHVS, CDR2 FQNEAQ. V shed 5 bases and J shed 6 bases, with 21 bases lying between them. This CDR3 spans 16 amino acids. This CDR3 reads CASSARLLSSRDTQYF. The CDR3, as DNA: TGTGCCAGCAGCGCCCGACTTCTCTCAAGCCGCGATACGCAGTATTTT.

V usage is TRBV28 and J usage is TRBJ1-1, with no clear D. This CDR3 has 15 amino acids. The ends were cut back, 5 bases at V and 0 bases at J, with 13 bases in the middle. CDR1 and CDR2 (germline): MDHEN, SYDVKM. The CDR3 region has the DNA TGTGCCAGCAGTCCTCTAGAGCTAATGAACACTGAAGCTTTCTTT. Amino acids: CASSPLELMNTEAFF.

The rearrangement uses TRBV5-1 and TRBJ1-6, with D possibly being TRBD1 (6 bases). Looked up from germline, CDR1 is SGHRS and CDR2 is YFSETQ. The CDR3 is made up of 15 amino acids. Trimming stripped 4 bases from V and 5 bases from J, with 13 bases between. This chain's CDR3 is CASSPVAGDNSPLHF. CDR3 DNA: TGCGCCAGCAGCCCGGTGGCAGGGGATAATTCACCCCTCCACTTT.

The chain has TRBV10-3 and TRBJ2-4; 7 nucleotides match TRBD1. Trimming at V came to 2 bases and at J to 8 bases, leaving 12 bases not matched to a gene. The CDR3 totals 16 residues. Germline assignment: CDR1 ENHRY and CDR2 SYGVKD. CDR3 DNA: TGTGCCATCAGTGAGCCGGGGCAGGGACAGTCGGACATTCAGTACTTC. It translates to CAISEPGQGQSDIQYF.

This rearrangement joins TRBV9 to TRBJ1-3, with 7 bases that match TRBD1. Trimming removed 4 bases from V and 1 base from J; junction bases left unmatched: 8. The CDR3 is 16 residues long. Looked up from germline, CDR1 is SGDLS and CDR2 is YYNGEE. The CDR3 reads CASSLTGFQSGNTIYF. DNA for the CDR3: TGTGCCAGCAGCTTGACAGGGTTCCAGTCTGGAAACACCATATATTTT. Full variable domain (rest looked up from reference TRBV9 and TRBJ1-3): DSGVTQTPKHLITATGQRVTLRCSPRSGDLSVYWYQQSLDQGLQFLIQYYNGEERAKGNILERFSAQQFPDLHSELNLSSLELGDSALYFCASSLTGFQSGNTIYFGEGSWLTVV.

The V gene is TRBV5-1, the J gene TRBJ2-3; D possibly corresponds to TRBD2 (5 bases). This CDR3 is 16 amino acids long. Trimming stripped 0 bases from V and 4 bases from J, with 15 bases between. Germline V lookup: CDR1 SGHRS, CDR2 YFSETQ. The chain's CDR3 is CASSLGTVARADTQYF. CDR3 DNA sequence: TGCGCCAGCAGCTTGGGAACAGTCGCGAGGGCAGATACGCAGTATTTT.

This chain joins TRBV6-5 and TRBJ2-7; TRBD1 is a possible D gene (6 bases). The CDR3 sequence is 16 residues long. Germline loops: CDR1 MNHEY, CDR2 SVGAGI. V lost 4 bases, J lost 1 base, and 17 bases lay in between. The CDR3 protein is CASSSSTGRLSYEQYF. CDR3 nucleotide sequence: TGTGCCAGCAGTTCCTCTACAGGGAGACTATCCTACGAGCAGTACTTC.

The chain recombines TRBV21-1 with TRBJ1-2. TRBV21-1 is deemed a pseudogene. The CDR3 totals 17 residues. The CDR3 bases are TGTGCCAGCAGCAAATCCCGTAGATTATCTACTAACTATGGCTACACCTTC. It is translated as CASSKSRRLSTNYGYTF.

A remark on this clone: Relative to the germline gene, one junction end is altered; a read error may explain this. This chain links TRBV19 with TRBJ1-5; D gene unclear. Germline V lookup: CDR1 LNHDA, CDR2 SQIVND (reference sequence). CDR3 length: 13 amino acids. CDR3 nucleotides: TGTGCCAGTAGTTTAGACTTGCGTCAGCCCCAGCATTTT. Its translation: CASSLDLRQPQHF.

V gene TRBV6-5 combines with J gene TRBJ1-1, with a weak D call TRBD1 (5 bases). Trimming left V 1 base short and J 5 bases short, with 17 bases between. The CDR3 loop spans 16 amino acids. CDR1 and CDR2 from the germline V gene are MNHEY and SVGAGI. The chain's CDR3 is CASSYWWGRARTEAFF. The DNA for the CDR3 is TGTGCCAGCAGTTACTGGTGGGGCAGGGCACGGACTGAAGCTTTCTTT.

This chain connects TRBV27 to TRBJ2-1; 12 nucleotides agree with TRBD2. The CDR3 length is 16 residues. Germline assignment: CDR1 MNHEY and CDR2 SMNVEV (reference sequence). Trimming at V came to 7 bases and at J to 4 bases, leaving 8 bases not matched to a gene. The CDR3 nucleotides read TGTGCCAGCAAACAAAGGACTAGCGGGATTTACAATGAGCAGTTCTTC. Residues: CASKQRTSGIYNEQFF.